This T cell receptor (beta chain) is drawn from a study of shared clonotypes between healthy human individuals. Cells designated naive CD8 were CD45RO-negative and were positively selected for CCR7, with terminally differentiated effector memory CD45RA+ cells excluded. A few counts support this clone. The antigen remains unidentified. Findings of the study overall: Rarefaction demonstrated incomplete sorted-subset sequencing despite large depth.

Authors' methods: Quality scores were absent from the junction-only immunoSEQ sequences, so filtering differed. Sequencing was performed with immunoSEQ multiplex PCR; in TCRdb, only in-frame clones are kept and a portion is missing. That table is the source of V, J and clone size, and D and trimming were worked out from the DNA. Here the sample spans roughly 890,000 clones, almost 95% being singletons. The CDR3 has 14 residues. Trimming stripped 6 bases from V and 3 bases from J, with 11 bases between. The V gene's germline CDR1 is LNHDA and CDR2 SQIVND (reference sequence). The sequence was obtained from a man aged 30 to 39 in good health. Sequenced sample: naive CD8+ T cells sorted from blood. This chain links TRBV19 with TRBJ2-2; no clear D. CDR3 amino acids: CASSPWPYTGELFF. CDR3 bases: TGTGCCAGTAGCCCTTGGCCGTACACCGGGGAGCTGTTTTTT.